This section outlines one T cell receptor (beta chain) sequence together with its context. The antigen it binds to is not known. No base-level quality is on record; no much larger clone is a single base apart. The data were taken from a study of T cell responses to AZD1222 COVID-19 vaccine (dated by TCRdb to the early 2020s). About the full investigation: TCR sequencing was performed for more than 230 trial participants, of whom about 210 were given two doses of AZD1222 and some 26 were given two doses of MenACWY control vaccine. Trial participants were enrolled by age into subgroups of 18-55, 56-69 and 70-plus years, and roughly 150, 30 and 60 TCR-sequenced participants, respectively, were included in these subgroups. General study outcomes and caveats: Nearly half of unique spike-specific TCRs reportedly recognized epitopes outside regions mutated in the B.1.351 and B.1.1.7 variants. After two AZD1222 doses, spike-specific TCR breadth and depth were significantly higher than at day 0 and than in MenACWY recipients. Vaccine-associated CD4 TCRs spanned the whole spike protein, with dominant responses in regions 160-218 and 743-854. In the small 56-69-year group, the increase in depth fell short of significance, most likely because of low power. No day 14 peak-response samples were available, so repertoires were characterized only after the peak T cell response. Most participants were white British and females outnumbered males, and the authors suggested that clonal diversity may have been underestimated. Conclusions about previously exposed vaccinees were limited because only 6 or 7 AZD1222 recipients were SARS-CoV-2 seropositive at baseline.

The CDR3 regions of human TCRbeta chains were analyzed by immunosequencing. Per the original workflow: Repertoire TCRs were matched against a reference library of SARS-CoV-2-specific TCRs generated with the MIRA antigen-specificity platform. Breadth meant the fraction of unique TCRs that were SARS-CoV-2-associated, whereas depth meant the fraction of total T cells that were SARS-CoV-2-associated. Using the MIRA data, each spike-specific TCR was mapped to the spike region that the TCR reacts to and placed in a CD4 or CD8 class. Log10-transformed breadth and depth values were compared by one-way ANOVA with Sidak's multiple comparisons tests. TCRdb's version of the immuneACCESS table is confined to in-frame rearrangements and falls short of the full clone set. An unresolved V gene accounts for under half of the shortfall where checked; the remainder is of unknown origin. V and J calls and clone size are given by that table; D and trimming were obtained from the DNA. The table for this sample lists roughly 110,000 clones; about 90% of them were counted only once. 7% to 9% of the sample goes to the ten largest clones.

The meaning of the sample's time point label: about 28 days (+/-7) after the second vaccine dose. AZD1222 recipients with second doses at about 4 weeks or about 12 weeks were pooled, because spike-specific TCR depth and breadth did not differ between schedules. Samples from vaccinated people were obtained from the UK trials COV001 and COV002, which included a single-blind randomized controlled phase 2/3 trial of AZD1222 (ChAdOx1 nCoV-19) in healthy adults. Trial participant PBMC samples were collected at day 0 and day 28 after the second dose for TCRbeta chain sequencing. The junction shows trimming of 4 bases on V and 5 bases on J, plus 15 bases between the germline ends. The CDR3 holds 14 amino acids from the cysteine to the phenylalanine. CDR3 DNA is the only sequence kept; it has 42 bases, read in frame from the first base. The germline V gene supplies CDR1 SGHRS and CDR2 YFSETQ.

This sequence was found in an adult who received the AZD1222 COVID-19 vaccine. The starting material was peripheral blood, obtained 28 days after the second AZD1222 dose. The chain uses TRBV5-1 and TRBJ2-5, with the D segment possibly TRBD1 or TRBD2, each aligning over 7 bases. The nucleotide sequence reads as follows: TGCGCCAGCAGCCCGCAGGGGGAGGGTGAGACCCAGTACTTC. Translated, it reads CASSPQGEGETQYF.